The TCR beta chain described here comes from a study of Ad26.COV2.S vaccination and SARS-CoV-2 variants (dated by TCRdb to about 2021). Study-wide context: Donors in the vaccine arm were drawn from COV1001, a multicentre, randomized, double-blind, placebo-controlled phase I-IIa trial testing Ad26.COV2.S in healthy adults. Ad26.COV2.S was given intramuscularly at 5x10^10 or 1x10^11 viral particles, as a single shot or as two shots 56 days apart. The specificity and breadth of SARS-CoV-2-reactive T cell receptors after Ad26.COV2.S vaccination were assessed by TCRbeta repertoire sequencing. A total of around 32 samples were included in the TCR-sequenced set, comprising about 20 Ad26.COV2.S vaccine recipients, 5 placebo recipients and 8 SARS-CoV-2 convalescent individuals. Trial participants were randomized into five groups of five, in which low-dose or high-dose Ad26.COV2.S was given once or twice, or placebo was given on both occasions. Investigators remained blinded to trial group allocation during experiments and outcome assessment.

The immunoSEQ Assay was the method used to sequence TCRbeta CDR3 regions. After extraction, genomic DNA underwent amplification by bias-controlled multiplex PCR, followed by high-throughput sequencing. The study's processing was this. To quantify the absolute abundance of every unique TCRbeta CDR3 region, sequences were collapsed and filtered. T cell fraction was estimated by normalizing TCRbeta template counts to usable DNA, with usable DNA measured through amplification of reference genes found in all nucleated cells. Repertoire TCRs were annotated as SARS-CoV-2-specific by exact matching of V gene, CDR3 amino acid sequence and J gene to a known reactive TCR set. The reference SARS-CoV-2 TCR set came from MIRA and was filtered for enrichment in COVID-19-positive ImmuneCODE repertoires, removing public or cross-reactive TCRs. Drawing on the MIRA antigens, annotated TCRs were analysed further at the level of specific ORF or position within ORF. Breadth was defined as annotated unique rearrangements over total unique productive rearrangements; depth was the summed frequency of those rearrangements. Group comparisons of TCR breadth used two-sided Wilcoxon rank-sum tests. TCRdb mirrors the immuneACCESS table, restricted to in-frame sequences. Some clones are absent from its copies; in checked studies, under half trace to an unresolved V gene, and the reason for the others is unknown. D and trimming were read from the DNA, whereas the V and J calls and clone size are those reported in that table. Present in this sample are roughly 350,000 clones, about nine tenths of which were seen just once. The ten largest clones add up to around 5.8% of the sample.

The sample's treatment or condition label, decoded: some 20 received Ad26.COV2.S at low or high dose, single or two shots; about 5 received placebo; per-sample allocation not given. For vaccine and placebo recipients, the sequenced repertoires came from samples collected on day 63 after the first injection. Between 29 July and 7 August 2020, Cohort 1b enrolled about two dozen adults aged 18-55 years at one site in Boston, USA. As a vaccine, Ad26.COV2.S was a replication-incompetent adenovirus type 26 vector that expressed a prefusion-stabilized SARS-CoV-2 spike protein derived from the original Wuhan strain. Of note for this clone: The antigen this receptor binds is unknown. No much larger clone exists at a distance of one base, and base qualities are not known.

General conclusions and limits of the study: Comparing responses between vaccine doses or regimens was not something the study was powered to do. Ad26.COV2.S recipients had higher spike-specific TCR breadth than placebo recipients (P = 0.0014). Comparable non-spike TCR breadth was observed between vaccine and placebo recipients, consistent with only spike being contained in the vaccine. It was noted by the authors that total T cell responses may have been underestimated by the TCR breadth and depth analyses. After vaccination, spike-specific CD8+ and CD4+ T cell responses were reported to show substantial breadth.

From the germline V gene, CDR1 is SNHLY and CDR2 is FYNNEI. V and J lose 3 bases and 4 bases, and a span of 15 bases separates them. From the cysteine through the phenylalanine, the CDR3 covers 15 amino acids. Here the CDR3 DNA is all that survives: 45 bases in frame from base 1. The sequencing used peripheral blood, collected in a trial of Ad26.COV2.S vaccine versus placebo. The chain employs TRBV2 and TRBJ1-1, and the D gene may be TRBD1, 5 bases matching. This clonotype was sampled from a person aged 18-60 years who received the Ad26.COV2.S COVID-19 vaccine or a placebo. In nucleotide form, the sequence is TGTGCCAGCAGTGAGTCCAGGGCAGCCTCCACTGAAGCTTTCTTT. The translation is CASSESRAASTEAFF.